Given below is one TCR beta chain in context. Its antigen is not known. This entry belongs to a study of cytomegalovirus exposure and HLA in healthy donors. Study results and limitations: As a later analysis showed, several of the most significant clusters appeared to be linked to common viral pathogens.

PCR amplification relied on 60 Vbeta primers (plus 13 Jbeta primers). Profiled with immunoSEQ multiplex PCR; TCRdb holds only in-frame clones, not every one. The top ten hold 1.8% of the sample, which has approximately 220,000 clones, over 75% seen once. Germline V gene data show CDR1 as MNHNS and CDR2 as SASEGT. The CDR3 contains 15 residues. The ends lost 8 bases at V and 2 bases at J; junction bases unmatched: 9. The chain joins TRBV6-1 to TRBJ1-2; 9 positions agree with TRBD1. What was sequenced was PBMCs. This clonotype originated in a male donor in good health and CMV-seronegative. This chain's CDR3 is CASGGGQGWNYGYTF. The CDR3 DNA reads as TGTGCCAGCGGGGGTGGACAGGGGTGGAACTATGGCTACACCTTC.